The 23 T cell receptor beta chains listed next were all sequenced from one sample in a study of PD-1 blockade in classical Hodgkin lymphoma. The table came from immunoSEQ multiplex PCR; TCRdb's copy has only in-frame clones and leaves some out. The table includes roughly 5,000 clones, about 90% detected once. Time point defined: newly diagnosed, previously untreated cHL patient sample. The authors enriched CD8+ T cells from thawed PBMCs via magnetic negative selection. Source material: CD8+ T cells from blood. The receptors derive from a human donor with classical Hodgkin lymphoma.

The chain uses TRBV25-1 and TRBJ2-1; 11 positions agree with TRBD2. With 10 bases clipped from V and 7 bases from J, the junction kept 18 bases outside the gene matches. The germline V gene encodes CDR1 MGHDK and CDR2 SYGVNS. The CDR3 contains 17 residues. CDR3 residues: CATHPLGGSGRGNEQFF. The DNA for the CDR3 is TGTGCCACCCACCCTCTCGGGGGTAGCGGGAGGGGGAATGAGCAGTTCTTC.

The chain is built from TRBV19 and TRBJ1-5, with 12 bases that match TRBD1. Trimming cost V 7 bases and J 0 bases; bases outside gene matches: 7. CDR1 and CDR2 from the germline V gene are LNHDA and SQIVND (reference sequence). CDR3 length: 17 residues. The CDR3 spells CASIRGTGGSSNQPQHF. The CDR3 DNA follows: TGTGCCAGTATACGAGGGACAGGGGGCTCTAGCAATCAGCCCCAGCATTTT.

The chain couples TRBV10-3 to TRBJ2-1; D possibly corresponds to TRBD2 (5 bases). The CDR3 has 15 amino acids. Germline values: CDR1 ENHRY, CDR2 SYGVKD. Trimming removed 5 bases at V and 0 bases at J, with 11 bases between. CDR3 sequence: CAISQAESSYNEQFF. CDR3 DNA: TGTGCCATCAGTCAAGCGGAGAGCTCCTACAATGAGCAGTTCTTC.

V usage is TRBV6-5 and J usage is TRBJ2-7, with D perhaps TRBD1 or TRBD2 (6 bases each). This CDR3 comprises 14 residues. Germline CDR1 is MNHEY and CDR2 is SVGAGI. V was pared by 2 bases and J by 1 base, with 9 bases between. CDR3 in amino acids: CASSYGGPSYEQYF. DNA for the CDR3: TGTGCCAGCAGTTACGGGGGGCCATCCTACGAGCAGTACTTC.

This chain links TRBV25-1 with TRBJ1-3; D unclear. V was cut by 4 bases and J by 9 bases, with 10 bases left in between. In germline, CDR1 is MGHDK, CDR2 SYGVNS. There are 12 residues in the CDR3. The CDR3 DNA reads as TGTGCCAGCAGTGCCCGGGAGGGCACCATATATTTT. This translates into CASSAREGTIYF.

The chain employs TRBV9 and TRBJ1-3; a possible D gene is TRBD1 (6 bases). The germline V and J ends were trimmed by 3 bases and 2 bases, with 9 bases remaining between them. The CDR3 has 14 amino acids. Germline lookup yields CDR1 SGDLS and CDR2 YYNGEE. CDR3 amino acids: CASSGGTTGNTIYF. For the CDR3, the DNA is TGTGCCAGCAGCGGTGGGACAACTGGAAACACCATATATTTT.

The chain uses TRBV7-6 and TRBJ2-7; D is possibly TRBD2 (6 bases). There are 14 residues in the CDR3. V shed 2 bases and J shed 3 bases, with 11 bases lying between them. Germline assignment: CDR1 SGHVS and CDR2 FNYEAQ. The CDR3: CASSLLAGLYEQYF. The CDR3 DNA reads as TGTGCCAGCAGCTTACTCGCGGGGCTCTACGAGCAGTACTTC.

The chain links TRBV10-3 to TRBJ2-1, with D tentatively TRBD1 (5 bases). There are 18 residues in the CDR3. Trimming pared 0 bases from V and 1 base from J, leaving 16 bases between. Germline V lookup: CDR1 ENHRY, CDR2 SYGVKD. In nucleotides, the CDR3 is TGTGCCATCAGTGAGTCGTGGGGCCCGGTCCCGTCCTACAATGAGCAGTTCTTC. It translates to CAISESWGPVPSYNEQFF.

The V call is TRBV25-1, the J call TRBJ2-1; D remains ambiguous. Germline lookup yields CDR1 MGHDK and CDR2 SYGVNS. V was clipped by 3 bases and J by 0 bases, with 9 bases between them. This CDR3 is 15 amino acids long. The CDR3 DNA is TGTGCCAGCAGTGACGGCAGACTCTCCTACAATGAGCAGTTCTTC. Amino acid sequence: CASSDGRLSYNEQFF.

This sequence joins TRBV25-1 and TRBJ1-1; unclear D gene. With 10 bases removed from V and 1 base from J, the gap between germline ends came to 16 bases. The germline V gene encodes CDR1 MGHDK and CDR2 SYGVNS. The CDR3 covers 14 residues. DNA for the CDR3: TGTGCCACGTCTGCCGGGCCTGCGAACACTGAAGCTTTCTTT. It is translated as CATSAGPANTEAFF.

The chain uses TRBV19 and TRBJ1-4, with a tentative D call TRBD1 (5 bases). The ends were cut back, 6 bases at V and 3 bases at J, with 8 bases in the middle. The germline V gene has CDR1 LNHDA and CDR2 SQIVND (reference sequence). This CDR3 is built from 13 residues. The DNA of the CDR3 is TGTGCCAGTAGGGGAGGGGCTAATGAAAAACTGTTTTTT. It encodes CASRGGANEKLFF.

J is TRBJ2-5 and V is TRBV28, with D maybe TRBD1 (6 bases). Germline CDR1 reads MDHEN; CDR2 reads SYDVKM. The CDR3 covers 13 residues. Trimming shortened V by 7 bases and J by 1 base, and 10 bases separated the two germline ends. The CDR3 here is CASIKGVQETQYF. For the CDR3, the DNA is TGTGCCAGCATCAAGGGGGTCCAAGAGACCCAGTACTTC.

The chain combines TRBV7-3 with TRBJ2-1; TRBD2 agrees at 9 bases. V gave up 5 bases and J gave up 3 bases; unmatched junction bases: 5. CDR3 length: 15 residues. CDR1 is SGHTA, CDR2 FQGTGA, per germline. The CDR3 reads CASSQLAGIYNEQFF. In DNA form, the CDR3 reads TGTGCCAGCAGCCAACTAGCGGGTATCTACAATGAGCAGTTCTTC.

This chain uses TRBV5-4 with TRBJ2-2; TRBD2 agrees at 7 bases. The germline CDR1 and CDR2 sequences are SGHNT and YYREEE (reference sequence). CDR3 length equals 16 residues. Trimming at V came to 0 bases and at J to 6 bases, leaving 8 bases not matched to a gene. DNA of the CDR3: TGTGCCAGCAGCTTGGAGATGGGAGGGCCTCCCGGGGAGCTGTTTTTT. Its protein product is CASSLEMGGPPGELFF.

The chain has TRBV7-9 and TRBJ1-2; 7 nucleotides line up with TRBD1. The CDR3 runs 17 residues. Unmatched junction bases numbered 16, after V lost 5 bases and J lost 4 bases. In germline, CDR1 is SEHNR, CDR2 FQNEAQ (reference sequence). The CDR3 DNA reads as TGTGCCAGCAGCCTCCCACCTCGGGACAGAATATCCTATGGCTACACCTTC. Translating gives CASSLPPRDRISYGYTF.

The CDR3 DNA follows: TGTGCCAGCACCGAGGGGGGTGGCAATCAGCCCCAGCATTTT. Residues: CASTEGGGNQPQHF. This chain connects TRBV25-1 to TRBJ1-5; perhaps TRBD1 as D (6 bases). The CDR3 has 14 residues. V was shortened by 7 bases and J by 2 bases, with 12 bases between the two germline ends. The germline gives CDR1 MGHDK, CDR2 SYGVNS.

The count of this clone is one. This chain uses TRBV11-3 with TRBJ2-1, with 8 bases matching TRBD2. The CDR3 is 20 amino acids. The germline CDR1 and CDR2 sequences are SGHNT and YENEEA. V lost 2 bases to trimming and J lost 7 bases; unmatched junction nucleotides: 22. The CDR3 region has the DNA TGTGCCAGCAGCTTATATTCTGGGGGGGCGGGAGGTGAATGGATTAATGAGCAGTTCTTC. Amino acid sequence: CASSLYSGGAGGEWINEQFF. Complete variable domain (other parts from reference TRBV11-3 and TRBJ2-1): EAGVVQSPRYKIIEKKQPVAFWCNPISGHNTLYWYLQNLGQGPELLIRYENEEAVDDSQLPKDRFSAERLKGVDSTLKIQPAELGDSAVYLCASSLYSGGAGGEWINEQFFGPGTRLTVL.

J is TRBJ1-4 and V is TRBV10-3; 9 positions agree with TRBD1. The CDR3 length is 16 residues. CDR1 ENHRY and CDR2 SYGVKD come from the germline V gene. J lost 2 bases, V lost 3 bases, and 4 bases had no gene match. The CDR3 reads CAISDGDRATNEKLFF. The CDR3 coding sequence is TGTGCCATCAGTGACGGGGACAGGGCTACTAATGAAAAACTGTTTTTT.

The chain combines TRBV15 with TRBJ2-3; perhaps TRBD1 as D (6 bases). Germline V gene sequence: CDR1 LNHNV, CDR2 YYDKDF (reference sequence). The CDR3 is 15 amino acids. Between the trimmed V and J ends, which lost 1 base and 0 bases, there was a span of 8 bases. The chain's CDR3 is CATSRGGQSTDTQYF. CDR3 nucleotide sequence: TGTGCCACCAGCAGAGGTGGACAGAGCACAGATACGCAGTATTTT.

This rearrangement joins TRBV25-1 to TRBJ1-3, with unresolved D. Germline V CDR1 and CDR2: MGHDK, SYGVNS. The CDR3 totals 14 residues. Trimming cost V 3 bases and J 0 bases, with 6 bases left between them. CDR3 in DNA: TGTGCCAGCAGTGAGAGTGGCTCTGGAAACACCATATATTTT. Amino acid sequence: CASSESGSGNTIYF.

Only one count was recorded for this clone. V and J are TRBV6-5 and TRBJ2-1; a weak D match, TRBD1 (6 bases). Germline values: CDR1 MNHEY, CDR2 SVGAGI. This CDR3 has 16 amino acids. V was trimmed by 4 bases and J by 2 bases, leaving 15 bases between them. As DNA, the CDR3 is TGTGCCAGCAGTTGGGATCAAGGGGGAACCTACAATGAGCAGTTCTTC. It codes for CASSWDQGGTYNEQFF.

The chain is built from TRBV6-1 and TRBJ2-3; 13 positions agree with TRBD2. Per germline, CDR1 MNHNS and CDR2 SASEGT. CDR3 size: 15 residues. Germline trimming cut 4 bases from V and 4 bases from J; bases unmatched to any gene: 2. This CDR3 is CASSGTSGSSDTQYF. The CDR3 bases are TGTGCCAGCAGTGGGACTAGCGGGAGTTCAGATACGCAGTATTTT.

The rearrangement joins TRBV4-1 to TRBJ1-4; D is unresolved. The germline CDR1 and CDR2 sequences are MGHRA and YSYEKL. Trimming took off 0 bases at V and 7 bases at J, with 18 bases between the two ends. This CDR3 comprises 17 residues. The DNA for the CDR3 is TGCGCCAGCAGCCAAGATTTGAAGGCTTACCCCGTTGAAAAACTGTTTTTT. It specifies CASSQDLKAYPVEKLFF.